This T cell receptor beta chain was identified during a study of CD8 T cells in ankylosing spondylitis. Via MiXCR, TCRdb re-called the 5' RACE reads, giving one row per CDR3 protein. The top ten clones hold around 14% of a sample with about 350,000 distinct CDR3 sequences, around 20% of them seen once. This CDR3 is 15 amino acids long. Deletions cut 2 bases from V and 6 bases from J, with 15 bases between. CDR1 and CDR2 (germline): MNHNS, SASEGT. This TCR was sampled from a male donor with ankylosing spondylitis or in good health (not recorded which). This sequence joins TRBV6-1 and TRBJ2-3, with D maybe TRBD1 (6 bases). Material: blood, either unsorted or a sorted T cell fraction (not recorded which). CDR3 nucleotide sequence: TGTGCCAGCAGTGAATTTGTCAGGGGCGAGGATACGCAGTATTTT. Translation gives CASSEFVRGEDTQYF.